This T cell receptor beta chain was recovered during a study of chemoradiotherapy in HPV16-positive cancers. TCRdb's table, derived via immunoSEQ multiplex PCR, lists solely in-frame clones and lacks some. The sample shows tens of thousands of clones, around 86% of them seen only once. Per the germline V gene, CDR1 is MNHEY and CDR2 is SVGAGI. The germline V and J ends were trimmed by 2 bases and 1 base, with 11 bases remaining between them. The CDR3 has 16 amino acids. This chain uses TRBV6-5 with TRBJ2-2; D ambiguous. The source of this sequence is a human donor with HPV-associated anogenital cancer. Sample: blood, taken from a patient who underwent chemoradiotherapy. DNA for the CDR3: TGTGCCAGCAGTTACGATTACCCGGGGAACACCGGGGAGCTGTTTTTT. Translating gives CASSYDYPGNTGELFF.